The 11 T cell receptor beta chains below were found in one sample sequenced in a study of cytomegalovirus exposure and HLA in healthy donors. Here immunoSEQ multiplex PCR was the method, and the copy in TCRdb shows in-frame clones only, minus some. The sample includes approximately 270,000 clones, over 75% of them seen just once. Sequences were obtained from PBMCs. Receptors were obtained from a man aged 18 to 35 in good health and CMV-seropositive.

The V and J genes are TRBV28 and TRBJ1-1; 7 nucleotides line up with TRBD1. The length of the CDR3 is 14 residues. Losses at the gene ends were 4 bases for V and 5 bases for J; bases not matched to a gene: 7. CDR1 MDHEN and CDR2 SYDVKM come from the germline V gene. The CDR3 DNA reads as TGTGCCAGCAGTTCTACAGGGGCGTGGACTGAAGCTTTCTTT. Translation gives CASSSTGAWTEAFF.

The chain couples TRBV28 to TRBJ1-1, with D perhaps TRBD1 (5 bases). The CDR3 spans 15 residues. Per the germline V gene, CDR1 is MDHEN and CDR2 is SYDVKM. Trimming removed 6 bases at V and 1 base at J, with 15 bases between. CDR3 amino acids: CASSRWGVQNTEAFF. CDR3 in DNA: TGTGCCAGCAGCCGATGGGGGGTACAGAACACTGAAGCTTTCTTT.

The rearrangement links TRBV28 to TRBJ1-2; 8 bases map to TRBD1. This CDR3 comprises 15 residues. From germline, CDR1 is MDHEN and CDR2 SYDVKM. Germline trimming cut 5 bases from V and 4 bases from J; bases unmatched to any gene: 9. The CDR3 nucleotides are TGTGCCAGCAGTGCCCCCAGGGGGCGGGGCTATGGCTACACCTTC. Encoded protein: CASSAPRGRGYGYTF.

CDR3 coding DNA: TGTGCCAGCAGTTCGACAGGGGGCCTCTACGAGCAGTACTTC. Amino acids: CASSSTGGLYEQYF. The V gene is TRBV27, the J gene TRBJ2-7; 10 bases align to TRBD1. Germline assignment: CDR1 MNHEY and CDR2 SMNVEV (reference sequence). The CDR3 totals 14 residues. Unmatched junction bases numbered 3, after V lost 4 bases and J lost 3 bases.

V is TRBV28 and J is TRBJ2-7; D may correspond to TRBD1 or TRBD2 (5 bases each). The CDR3 contains 14 residues. The V gene's germline CDR1 is MDHEN and CDR2 SYDVKM. V gave up 7 bases and J gave up 2 bases, with 15 bases separating them. The CDR3: CASITHGGTYEQYF. The CDR3 coding sequence is TGTGCCAGCATCACCCATGGGGGTACCTACGAGCAGTACTTC.

This clone appeared many times. V usage is TRBV10-3 and J usage is TRBJ2-2; 8 bases are a match to TRBD1. Germline V gene sequence: CDR1 ENHRY, CDR2 SYGVKD. This CDR3 comprises 13 residues. J lost 7 bases, V lost 7 bases, and 5 bases had no gene match. This CDR3 reads CAITDRGDGELFF. The DNA for the CDR3 is TGTGCCATCACTGACAGGGGTGACGGGGAGCTGTTTTTT.

This CDR3 reads CASSRTAPGTQYF. CDR3 DNA sequence: TGCGCCAGCAGCCGGACTGCGCCGGGGACCCAGTACTTC. The chain joins TRBV4-1 to TRBJ2-5; the D gene is possibly TRBD2 (5 bases). V was pared by 4 bases and J by 7 bases, with 13 bases between. CDR1 and CDR2 from the germline V gene are MGHRA and YSYEKL. The CDR3 runs to 13 residues.

CDR3 residues: CASTRGQGTSGNQPQHF. The CDR3 DNA reads TGTGCCAGCACCCGGGGACAGGGGACAAGTGGCAATCAGCCCCAGCATTTT. The V call is TRBV5-8, the J call TRBJ1-5, with 10 bases lining up with TRBD1. Per germline, CDR1 SGHTS and CDR2 YDEGEE. The CDR3 loop spans 17 amino acids. V dropped 6 bases and J dropped 2; count of bases not matched to a gene: 11.

The rearrangement uses TRBV6-1 and TRBJ2-6, with 12 bases matching TRBD2. V was pared by 3 bases and J by 0 bases, with 6 bases of the junction left unmatched. The length of the CDR3 is 19 residues. The germline V gene has CDR1 MNHNS and CDR2 SASEGT. The DNA of the CDR3 is TGTGCCAGCAGTGACTTGGGACTAGCGGGCGTCTCTGGGGCCAACGTCCTGACTTTC. This codes for CASSDLGLAGVSGANVLTF.

The chain carries TRBV13 and TRBJ2-7; 7 positions match TRBD1. The ends lost 2 bases at V and 5 bases at J; junction bases unmatched: 12. Germline CDR1 PRHDT, CDR2 FYEKMQ (reference sequence). This CDR3 region has 16 residues. The CDR3 region has the DNA TGTGCCAGCAGCTTATACGGACAGGCTTCCGTGGACGAGCAGTACTTC. Translation: CASSLYGQASVDEQYF.

The chain is built from TRBV7-2 and TRBJ2-7; no firm D call. The CDR3 extends over 13 amino acids. Germline V CDR1 and CDR2: SGHTA, FQGNSA. V was clipped by 2 bases and J by 4 bases, with 9 bases between them. The CDR3 DNA sequence: TGTGCCAGCAGCTTACTTAGGAAGTACGAGCAGTACTTC. Amino acid sequence: CASSLLRKYEQYF.